The T cell receptor (beta chain) under discussion was sequenced for a study of persistence of HIV-infected CD4 T cells. Whole-study results and caveats: Compared with CD3/CD28-stimulated cells, CMV- and Gag-responding cells showed lower TCRbeta richness.

Note on this clone: The antigen remains undetermined.

The CDR3 consists of 15 residues. V was cut by 2 bases and J by 0 bases, with 11 bases left in between. From germline, CDR1 is SSHAT and CDR2 FNYEAQ (reference sequence). This was the immunoSEQ version 4 assay in survey mode. Only in-frame clones appear in the TCRdb table, and some are missing; sequencing was by immunoSEQ multiplex PCR. Among 40,000 to 60,000 clones listed, 85% to 90% were seen once. Anti-CD3/anti-CD28 beads served as a nonspecific positive control stimulus. Responding CD4+ T cells were sorted by upregulation of both CD40 ligand and CD69. Donors were HIV-1-infected adults who began suppressive ART during chronic infection.

The sequenced sample was CD4+ T cells sorted from PBMCs after approximately 19-hour stimulation, obtained from a patient who received antiretroviral therapy. This TCR was recovered from an adult woman with HIV who was CMV-seropositive. The chain carries TRBV7-7 and TRBJ2-7, with unresolved D. CDR3 amino acids: CASSLSQPSSYEQYF. The CDR3 DNA reads as TGTGCCAGCAGCTTATCGCAGCCAAGCTCCTACGAGCAGTACTTC.